The source of this T cell receptor beta chain is a study of OX40 agonist ivuxolimab in advanced cancers. Turning to the study itself: Every 2 weeks, patients received ivuxolimab intravenously, dosed at 0.01 to 10 mg/kg. Findings and limits, study-wide: At 0.1 to 3.0 mg/kg, clonal expansion of CD4+ and CD8+ blood T cells had occurred by week 6. Expansion of clones was among the lowest in partial responders at 0.1-3.0 mg/kg.

The trim removed 2 bases at V and 3 bases at J, leaving 3 bases unmatched. The CDR3 has 14 amino acids. Germline CDR1 and CDR2: SGHTA and FQGNSA. Comments on this clone: Antigen specificity is unknown.

Repertoires were generated with immunoSEQ multiplex PCR, while TCRdb's copy carries only in-frame clones and drops some. Of 80,000 or so clones in the sample, 85% to 90% were seen once. V is TRBV7-2 and J is TRBJ1-1; 7 nucleotides align to TRBD1. This TCR was recovered from an adult with an advanced solid tumor such as melanoma, head and neck, liver or kidney cancer. Sample: CD4+ or CD8+ T cells sorted from blood, taken in a trial of the OX40 agonist ivuxolimab. The CDR3 region is CASSLRGLYTEAFF. The CDR3 bases are TGTGCCAGCAGCTTAAGGGGGCTATACACTGAAGCTTTCTTT.